This TCR beta chain derives from a study of shared clonotypes between healthy human individuals. Study-level points and caveats: Clonotypes not shared had lower generation probabilities than those common to all four donors.

Germline trimming cut 2 bases from V and 2 bases from J; bases unmatched to any gene: 5. The CDR3 loop spans 15 amino acids. The germline V gene has CDR1 SGHRS and CDR2 YFSETQ. Per the original data handling: As immunoSEQ supplied junction-only sequences (without quality scores), filtering differed. The table came from immunoSEQ multiplex PCR; TCRdb's copy has only in-frame clones and leaves some out. The V and J calls and clone size were taken over from that table, and D and trimming were inferred from the DNA. The table records 2 million to 3 million clones, 93% of them present only once. On this clone itself: Antigen specificity is unknown.

V gene TRBV5-1 combines with J gene TRBJ2-7; 9 bases align to TRBD1. The receptor was isolated from a man aged 18 to 35 in good health. Some clones in this sample may be carry-over from other donors' samples. The sequenced sample was naive CD4+ T cells from PBMCs. Noted subset: CD45RA+ positively selected. CDR3 in DNA: TGCGCCAGCAGCTTACCGGGACAGGGTACCTACGAGCAGTACTTC. Its protein is CASSLPGQGTYEQYF.